This TCR beta chain originates from a study of blood T cells in healthy people across ages. V lost 8 bases, J lost 6 bases, and 25 bases lay in between. CDR1 is LNHDA, CDR2 SQIVND, per germline (reference sequence). The CDR3 is made up of 16 amino acids. The authors ran a second PCR of roughly 6 to 12 cycles using a sample-barcoded 5' primer and a J-beta primer mix. TCRdb reanalysed the 5' RACE reads using MiXCR and keeps one entry per CDR3 protein. Counted here are roughly 900,000 distinct CDR3 sequences, under 30% occurring once; the ten biggest clones make up roughly a sixth. The clonotype originates from a woman over 75 in good health. V gene TRBV19 combines with J gene TRBJ1-1, with D possibly matching TRBD1 (6 bases). The specimen was blood. CDR3 in DNA: TGTGCCAGTTCGAGGGCGGGGGCAGTCATCGGCGCTGAAGCTTTCTTT. Encoded protein: CASSRAGAVIGAEAFF.